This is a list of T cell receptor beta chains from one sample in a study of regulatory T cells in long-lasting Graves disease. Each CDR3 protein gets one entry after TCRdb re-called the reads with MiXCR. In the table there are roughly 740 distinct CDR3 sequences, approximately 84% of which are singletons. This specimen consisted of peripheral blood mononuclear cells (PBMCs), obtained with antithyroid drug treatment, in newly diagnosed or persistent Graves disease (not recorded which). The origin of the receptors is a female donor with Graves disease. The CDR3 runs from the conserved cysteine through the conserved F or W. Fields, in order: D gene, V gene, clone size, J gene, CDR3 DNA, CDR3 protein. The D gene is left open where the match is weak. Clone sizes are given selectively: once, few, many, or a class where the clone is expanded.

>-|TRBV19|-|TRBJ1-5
TGTGCCAGTAGTATAGGCCCGACAAATCAGCCCCAGCATTTT
CASSIGPTNQPQHF
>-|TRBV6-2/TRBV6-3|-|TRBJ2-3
TGTGCCAGCAGTTACGACGGCAGCCAAGATACGCAGTATTTT
CASSYDGSQDTQYF
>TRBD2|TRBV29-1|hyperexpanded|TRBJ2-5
TGCAGCGTTGAAGATCTGGGGCTAGCGGGAGTGCTCGACGAGACCCAGTACTTC
CSVEDLGLAGVLDETQYF
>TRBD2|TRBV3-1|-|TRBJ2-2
TGTGCCAGCAGCCTACTAGCGGGGGAGGTCGGGGAGCTGTTTTTT
CASSLLAGEVGELFF
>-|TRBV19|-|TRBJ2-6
TGTGCGAGCAGTAGAGACAGCTCTGGGGCCAACGTCCTGACTTTC
CASSRDSSGANVLTF
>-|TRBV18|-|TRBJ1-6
TGTGCCAGCTCACCCCCAGAGGGATATAATTCACCCCTCCACTTT
CASSPPEGYNSPLHF
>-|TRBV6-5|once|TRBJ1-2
TGTGCCAGCAGTTCCAACCCATCCGCGACGGCTGGCTACACCTTC
CASSSNPSATAGYTF
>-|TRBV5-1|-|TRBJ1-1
TGCGCCAGCAGCCCCTCGACAGGGAACACTGAAGCTTTCTTT
CASSPSTGNTEAFF
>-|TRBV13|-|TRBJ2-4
TGTGCCAGCAGCCCCGCCTCCGGGACAAGTCTGGAAAACATTCAGTACTTC
CASSPASGTSLENIQYF
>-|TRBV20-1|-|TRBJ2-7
TGCAGTGCTAGAGATAGGGCAGACTACTACGAGCAGTACTTC
CSARDRADYYEQYF
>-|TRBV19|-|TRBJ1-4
TGTGCCAGTAGTATAACATTGTGGAATGAAAAACTGTTTTTT
CASSITLWNEKLFF
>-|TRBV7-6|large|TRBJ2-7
TGTGCCAGCAGGCCCTCCGGTTTTGACGAGCAGTACTTC
CASRPSGFDEQYF
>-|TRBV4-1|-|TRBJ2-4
TGCGCCAGCAGCCAAGAAGAATGGAGTGGGAGCAAAAACATTCAGTACTTC
CASSQEEWSGSKNIQYF
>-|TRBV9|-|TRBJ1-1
TGTGCCAGCAGCGTAGAGGTGCTCACTGAAGCTTTCTTT
CASSVEVLTEAFF
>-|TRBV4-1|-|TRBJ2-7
TGCGCCAGCAGCCAAGCCGCAGGTCGGAACTACGAGCAGTACTTC
CASSQAAGRNYEQYF
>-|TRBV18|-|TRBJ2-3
TGTGCCAGCTCACCACCGGTAGGCACAGATACGCAGTATTTT
CASSPPVGTDTQYF
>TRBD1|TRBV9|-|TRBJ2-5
TGTGCCAGCAGCTCCCGGGACAGGTCCCCGCAAGAGACCCAGTACTTC
CASSSRDRSPQETQYF
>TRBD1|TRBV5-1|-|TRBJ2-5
TGCGCCAGCAGCCCCGGGACAGGCGCAAAGGAGACCCAGTACTTC
CASSPGTGAKETQYF
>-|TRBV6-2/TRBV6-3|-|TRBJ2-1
TGTGCCACCCAGACTAACGATGAGCAGTTCTTC
CATQTNDEQFF
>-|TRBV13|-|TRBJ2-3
TGTGCCAGCAGCTTACGTGGCTACCCAGATACGCAGTATTTT
CASSLRGYPDTQYF
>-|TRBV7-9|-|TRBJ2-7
TGTGCCAGCGAGGACGGGCAGGGGGAGCAGTACTTC
CASEDGQGEQYF
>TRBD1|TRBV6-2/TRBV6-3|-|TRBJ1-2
TGTGCCAGCAGTCCTAGGGACAGGCGGGTCACCTTC
CASSPRDRRVTF
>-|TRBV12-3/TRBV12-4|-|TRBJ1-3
TGTGCCAGCACCCCCGGGGACCCACACTCTGGAAACACCATATATTTT
CASTPGDPHSGNTIYF
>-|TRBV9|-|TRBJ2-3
TGTGCCAGCAGCGTAGAACAGGGCGTGGCAGATACGCAGTATTTT
CASSVEQGVADTQYF
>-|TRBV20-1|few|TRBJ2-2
TGCAGTGCTAGAGAGAATCTGGGGGGCGACACCGGGGAGCTGTTTTTT
CSARENLGGDTGELFF
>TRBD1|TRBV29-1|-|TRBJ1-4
TGCAGCGTAGAAGTAGGGACAGCTGAAAAACTGTTTTTT
CSVEVGTAEKLFF
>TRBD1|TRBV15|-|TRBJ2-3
TGTGCCACCAGCACCAGGACAGGGTCGTGGACAGATACGCAGTATTTT
CATSTRTGSWTDTQYF
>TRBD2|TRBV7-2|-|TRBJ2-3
TGTGCCAGCAGCTTACGACTAGCGGGGGGAATTACAGATACGCAGTATTTT
CASSLRLAGGITDTQYF
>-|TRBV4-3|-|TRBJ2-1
TGCGCCAGCAGCCTGCGGGACCTCCGGACCTACAATGAGCAGTTCTTC
CASSLRDLRTYNEQFF
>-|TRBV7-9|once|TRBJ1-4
TGTGCCAGCAGCTTGGGAAGGACGCTTGAAAAACTGTTTTTT
CASSLGRTLEKLFF
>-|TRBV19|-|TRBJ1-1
TGTGCCAGTATTCACAGGGAGGGCCCGGGGACTGAAGCTTTCTTT
CASIHREGPGTEAFF